This T cell receptor (beta chain) was captured in a study of blood T cell repertoires in COVID-19 (dated by TCRdb to between 2020 and 2021). For context, the study as a whole: The collaborator samples originated in the United States, Italy and Spain and spanned the acute and convalescent phases of COVID-19. The material from the prospective study consisted of cDNA or gDNA derived from T cells, B-cell-depleted T cells, or PBMCs. The dataset comprised deeply sampled blood TCRbeta repertoires from subjects exposed to, actively infected with, or recovered from COVID-19. The repertoires were released in a freely available public database intended as a resource for research on the immune response to SARS-CoV-2. Samples were obtained from the ongoing ImmuneRACE study (first 160 participants) and from 1,000 to 1,500 subjects provided by 6 global collaborators. Sample metadata almost always included a de-identified subject ID, COVID-19 status, age in years and sex. Where HLA class I and class II types were available, the types were taken from metadata supplied by the sample provider, not from assay-based typing.

This clone has a single count. It lacks a known antigen. No quality values exist for individual bases; no much larger clone is one base distant. Results the study describes overall, beyond this receptor: The quantity of clinical and demographic metadata differed by source and by participant and was supplied without curation.

CDR1 and CDR2 are drawn from the germline V gene: MNHEY, SVGAGI. The CDR3 runs 15 residues from the cysteine to the phenylalanine. Left in the record is the CDR3 DNA by itself, 45 bases read in frame from the first base. Relative to germline, V is missing 2 bases and J is missing 0 bases, with 0 bases of the junction outside any gene match. TCRbeta CDR3 regions were amplified from genomic DNA by means of the immunoSEQ Assay, a bias-controlled multiplex PCR. As for how the authors treated the data: The number of nucleated cells in each sample was estimated by amplification of reference gene primers within the assay. To quantify the absolute abundance of each unique TCRbeta CDR3 rearrangement, sequence reads were collapsed and filtered. For each sample, productive Simpson clonality was calculated as the square root of Simpson's diversity index over productive rearrangements. TCRdb retrieved this table from immuneACCESS and kept in-frame rearrangements only. Not all clones are present; in checked studies, unresolved V genes account for under half, and no reason is known for the remainder. V, J and clone size were drawn from that table, and D and trimming were deduced from the DNA. The sample table lists 95,000 to 150,000 clones, around three quarters of them with a count of one. About 4% of the sample goes to the ten largest clones.

The collaborating institutions used their own protocols to collect whole blood in K2EDTA tubes. For TCRbeta analysis, collaborator samples were shipped as frozen whole blood, as isolated PBMCs, or as DNA extracted from either sample type. This receptor was taken from a woman of 80 years or more with acute or convalescent COVID-19. The V and J genes are TRBV6-5 and TRBJ1-4, and TRBD1 matches 7 of the central bases. Sequenced sample: peripheral blood. In nucleotide form, the sequence is TGTGCCAGCAGTTACGGGACAGCAACTAATGAAAAACTGTTTTTT. This yields the protein CASSYGTATNEKLFF.